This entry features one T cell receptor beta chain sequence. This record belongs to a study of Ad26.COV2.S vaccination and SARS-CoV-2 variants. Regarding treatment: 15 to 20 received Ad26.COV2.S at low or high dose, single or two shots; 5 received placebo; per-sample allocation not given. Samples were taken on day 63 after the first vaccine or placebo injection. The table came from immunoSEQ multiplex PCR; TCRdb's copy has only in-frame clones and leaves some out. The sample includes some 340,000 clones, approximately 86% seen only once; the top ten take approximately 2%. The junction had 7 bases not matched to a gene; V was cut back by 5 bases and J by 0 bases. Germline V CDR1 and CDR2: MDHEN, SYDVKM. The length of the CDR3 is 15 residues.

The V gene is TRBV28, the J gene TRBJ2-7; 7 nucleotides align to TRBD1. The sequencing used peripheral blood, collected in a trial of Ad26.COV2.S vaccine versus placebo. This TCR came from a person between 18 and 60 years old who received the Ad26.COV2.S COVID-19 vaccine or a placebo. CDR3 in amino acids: CASSPTDRVSYEQYF. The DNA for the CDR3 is TGTGCCAGCAGTCCAACCGACAGGGTCTCCTACGAGCAGTACTTC. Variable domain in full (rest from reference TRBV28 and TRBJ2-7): DVKVTQSSRYLVKRTGEKVFLECVQDMDHENMFWYRQDPGLGLRLIYFSYDVKMKEKGDIPEGYSVSREKKERFSLILESASTNQTSMYLCASSPTDRVSYEQYFGPGTRLTVT.